The 19 T cell receptor beta chains reported below all come from one sample, sequenced in a study of blood T cell repertoires in COVID-19. Profiling relied on immunoSEQ multiplex PCR, and the TCRdb table lists in-frame clones only, not all of them. The table has 150,000 to 200,000 clones, roughly 87% seen once. The sequencing input was PBMCs or T cells enriched from blood (not recorded which). The receptors were sampled from a human donor with acute COVID-19. The donor label of this sample is uncertain.

The V and J genes are TRBV7-8 and TRBJ1-2; D might be TRBD1 (5 bases). V was clipped by 2 bases and J by 0 bases, with 10 bases between them. The CDR3 is 15 residues long. Germline V gene data show CDR1 as SGHVS and CDR2 as FQNEAQ. The CDR3, as DNA: TGTGCCAGCAGCTTACGGGGGTTAGCTAACTATGGCTACACCTTC. Translated, it gives CASSLRGLANYGYTF.

V gene TRBV30 combines with J gene TRBJ1-2; a possible D gene is TRBD1 (6 bases). Trimming shortened V by 0 bases and J by 3 bases, and 8 bases separated the two germline ends. The CDR3 sequence is 13 residues long. Germline lookup yields CDR1 GTSNPN and CDR2 SVGIG (reference sequence). The CDR3 bases are TGTGCCTGGAGTGTACACAGGGACTATGGCTACACCTTC. It specifies CAWSVHRDYGYTF. Based on the CDR3 plus reference TRBV30 and TRBJ1-2, the full variable domain is SQTIHQWPATLVQPVGSPLSLECTVEGTSNPNLYWYRQAAGRGLQLLFYSVGIGQISSEVPQNLSASRPQDRQFILSSKKLLLSDSGFYLCAWSVHRDYGYTFGSGTRLTVV.

The chain carries TRBV4-1 and TRBJ2-3, with D perhaps matching TRBD2 (6 bases). This CDR3 contains 14 residues. Trimming took 6 bases from V and 0 from J, leaving 10 bases between them. The V gene's germline CDR1 is MGHRA and CDR2 YSYEKL. DNA of the CDR3: TGCGCCAGCAGGAGCGGGTATAGCACAGATACGCAGTATTTT. It specifies CASRSGYSTDTQYF.

As concerns this clone: A much larger clone differs from this one at a single base, so this may be a read error. This chain connects TRBV5-4 to TRBJ2-2; 7 positions match TRBD1. Looked up from germline, CDR1 is SGHNT and CDR2 is YYREEE (reference sequence). CDR3 length equals 13 residues. Trimming cost V 4 bases and J 6 bases; bases outside gene matches: 3. This chain's CDR3 is CASSLQGPGELFF. The CDR3 nucleotides are TGTGCCAGCAGCCTACAGGGGCCCGGGGAGCTGTTTTTT.

As DNA, the CDR3 is TGCGCCAGCAGGCTGACTAGCTGGGGGCCAGATACGCAGTATTTT. Translated, it gives CASRLTSWGPDTQYF. This chain joins TRBV10-1 and TRBJ2-3, with D perhaps TRBD2 (7 bases). V lost 6 bases and J lost 4, with 17 bases in between. The CDR3 is 15 amino acids. CDR1 WNHNN and CDR2 SYGVQD come from the germline V gene (reference sequence).

This sequence joins TRBV11-2 and TRBJ2-5; D is undetermined. The germline gives CDR1 SGHAT, CDR2 FQNNGV. There are 11 residues in the CDR3. V was cut by 3 bases and J by 5 bases, with 4 bases left in between. CDR3 nucleotide sequence: TGTGCCAGCAGCTTTACTGAGACCCAGTACTTC. Amino acids: CASSFTETQYF.

This chain uses TRBV30 with TRBJ2-7, with D unresolved. The CDR3 is 12 residues long. Germline-derived CDR1 and CDR2 are GTSNPN and SVGIG (reference sequence). V gave up 5 bases and J gave up 2 bases, with 10 bases separating them. CDR3 nucleotide sequence: TGTGCCTGGGGCACTACCCCCTACGAGCAGTACTTC. It is translated as CAWGTTPYEQYF.

This rearrangement joins TRBV29-1 to TRBJ1-4; 9 bases align to TRBD1. V lost 6 bases and J lost 8; bases outside the gene matches: 7. The CDR3 extends over 13 amino acids. The germline V gene encodes CDR1 SQVTM and CDR2 ANQGSEA. Here the CDR3 reads CSVADRGREKLFF. The CDR3 nucleotides read TGCAGCGTCGCGGACAGGGGACGGGAAAAACTGTTTTTT.

The rearrangement uses TRBV3-1 (or the pseudogene TRBV3-2) and TRBJ1-4, with TRBD1 identical over 8 bases. The V and J ends lost 4 bases and 6 bases, in that order; junction bases with no gene match: 10. The CDR3 loop spans 16 amino acids. The V gene's germline CDR1 is LGHDT and CDR2 YNNKEL (reference sequence). This CDR3 reads CASSPLPQGGYEKLFF. CDR3 in DNA: TGTGCCAGCAGCCCCCTCCCACAGGGGGGATATGAAAAACTGTTTTTT.

V usage is TRBV10-1 and J usage is TRBJ2-4; 11 bases line up with TRBD2. Germline-derived CDR1 and CDR2 are WNHNN and SYGVQD (reference sequence). The CDR3 runs 14 residues. J gave up 6 bases and V 5 bases, and 3 bases lay outside the gene matches. The CDR3 reads CASSQGLAGNIQYF. As DNA, the CDR3 is TGCGCCAGCAGTCAAGGACTAGCGGGAAACATTCAGTACTTC.

This clone was observed a few times. The chain carries TRBV20-1 and TRBJ1-4, with a possible D match to TRBD1 (6 bases). Germline V CDR1 and CDR2: DFQATT, SNEGSKA (reference sequence). V lost 3 bases and J 6 bases, leaving 17 bases between the germline ends. The CDR3 extends over 15 amino acids. CDR3 sequence: CSASSQGLSHEKLFF. The CDR3 DNA reads TGCAGTGCTAGTTCACAGGGATTAAGTCATGAAAAACTGTTTTTT.

J is TRBJ2-5 and V is TRBV30, with TRBD1 as a possible D gene (5 bases). The CDR3 sequence is 14 residues long. The germline V gene has CDR1 GTSNPN and CDR2 SVGIG (reference sequence). V was clipped by 0 bases and J by 1 base, with 9 bases between them. CDR3 DNA sequence: TGTGCCTGGAGTGTACTAACAGGCCAAGAGACCCAGTACTTC. Amino acid sequence: CAWSVLTGQETQYF.

The J gene is TRBJ1-5, the V gene TRBV27; D is perhaps TRBD1 (6 bases). The CDR3 sequence is 14 residues long. V was clipped by 2 bases and J by 6 bases, with 11 bases between them. The germline V gene encodes CDR1 MNHEY and CDR2 SMNVEV (reference sequence). CDR3 nucleotides: TGTGCCAGCAGTTTAACAGGGAAGGGTCAGCCCCAGCATTTT. Residues: CASSLTGKGQPQHF.

A single count supports this clone. This chain joins TRBV2 and TRBJ2-7, with D perhaps TRBD1 (5 bases). The length of the CDR3 is 16 residues. Trimming removed 4 bases from V and 3 bases from J, with 19 bases in between. CDR1 is SNHLY, CDR2 FYNNEI, per germline. The CDR3 nucleotides read TGTGCCAGCAGTGGGGCCGGTGTGACAGCCAACTACGAGCAGTACTTC. It translates to CASSGAGVTANYEQYF. Using reference TRBV2 and TRBJ2-7 for the parts outside the CDR3, the full variable domain is EPEVTQTPSHQVTQMGQEVILRCVPISNHLYFYWYRQILGQKVEFLVSFYNNEISEKSEIFDDQFSVERPDGSNFTLKIRSTKLEDSAMYFCASSGAGVTANYEQYFGPGTRLTVT.

The CDR3 reads CASSLRTGGIGEAFF. CDR3 sequence (DNA): TGTGCCAGCAGCTTAAGGACAGGGGGCATTGGTGAAGCTTTCTTT. The chain joins TRBV7-2 to TRBJ1-1; TRBD1 matches at 11 bases. V lost 2 bases, J lost 7 bases, and 6 bases stayed unmatched. The CDR3 extends over 15 amino acids. The germline CDR1 and CDR2 sequences are SGHTA and FQGNSA. Full variable domain (remainder filled in from reference TRBV7-2 and TRBJ1-1): GAGVSQSPSNKVTEKGKDVELRCDPISGHTALYWYRQSLGQGLEFLIYFQGNSAPDKSGLPSDRFSAERTGGSVSTLTIQRTQQEDSAVYLCASSLRTGGIGEAFFGQGTRLTVV.

This sequence joins TRBV29-1 and TRBJ2-1; TRBD1 might be the D (5 bases). The V end was cut by 5 bases, the J end by 0 bases, with 14 bases between. Germline values: CDR1 SQVTM, CDR2 ANQGSEA. CDR3 length: 15 amino acids. The CDR3 sequence: CSVRGILSSYNEQFF. For the CDR3, the DNA is TGCAGCGTTAGGGGAATCCTAAGCTCCTACAATGAGCAGTTCTTC.

The J gene is TRBJ1-6, the V gene TRBV6-5; 12 bases line up with TRBD1. The germline V gene has CDR1 MNHEY and CDR2 SVGAGI. The CDR3 is 16 amino acids. Trimming cost V 2 bases and J 15 bases; bases outside gene matches: 11. The CDR3 region has the DNA TGTGCCAGCAGTTACCCCGGGACAGGGGGCGTCGGGGTCCTCCACTTT. Translation gives CASSYPGTGGVGVLHF.

The chain recombines TRBV19 with TRBJ2-3, with TRBD2 matching 7 bases. Looked up from germline, CDR1 is LNHDA and CDR2 is SQIVND (reference sequence). The length of the CDR3 is 15 residues. V was clipped by 4 bases and J by 3 bases; unmatched bases: 7. Written as DNA, the CDR3 is TGTGCCAGTAGTACTCGGGGGGTAGGTACAGATACGCAGTATTTT. Residues: CASSTRGVGTDTQYF. The complete variable domain, with remaining parts taken from reference TRBV19 and TRBJ2-3, reads DGGITQSPKYLFRKEGQNVTLSCEQNLNHDAMYWYRQDPGQGLRLIYYSQIVNDFQKGDIAEGYSVSREKKESFPLTVTSAQKNPTAFYLCASSTRGVGTDTQYFGPGTRLTVL.

This sequence joins TRBV5-1 and TRBJ1-5; the match to TRBD1 covers 8 bases. Per germline, CDR1 SGHRS and CDR2 YFSETQ. The CDR3 length is 15 residues. V shed 0 bases and J 5 bases; nucleotides not matched to a gene: 4. Written as DNA, the CDR3 is TGCGCCAGCAGCTTGGGACAGGGGAGTTATCAGCCCCAGCATTTT. It codes for CASSLGQGSYQPQHF.